This TCR beta chain was recovered during a study of STAT5B mutations in CD4+ large granular lymphocyte leukemia. The germline V gene has CDR1 KGHSH and CDR2 LQKENI. V lost 3 bases and J 7 bases, leaving 10 bases between the germline ends. The CDR3 has 12 amino acids. This clone was picked up a small number of times. Its target is not known. General study results and limits: Compared with healthy controls (2/35), patient top clones favored TRBV06 (8/27).

Clones were sequenced by immunoSEQ multiplex PCR, and TCRdb holds only the in-frame ones, with some missing. The sample carries some 35,000 clones, about three quarters recorded once. The sequence derives from a human donor in good health. The rearrangement links TRBV18 to TRBJ2-7; maybe TRBD2 (5 bases). The sample comprised CD4+ T cells from blood buffy coats. CDR3 in amino acids: CASSPGLDEQYF. Here the CDR3 DNA reads TGTGCCAGCTCACCCGGACTGGATGAGCAGTACTTC.